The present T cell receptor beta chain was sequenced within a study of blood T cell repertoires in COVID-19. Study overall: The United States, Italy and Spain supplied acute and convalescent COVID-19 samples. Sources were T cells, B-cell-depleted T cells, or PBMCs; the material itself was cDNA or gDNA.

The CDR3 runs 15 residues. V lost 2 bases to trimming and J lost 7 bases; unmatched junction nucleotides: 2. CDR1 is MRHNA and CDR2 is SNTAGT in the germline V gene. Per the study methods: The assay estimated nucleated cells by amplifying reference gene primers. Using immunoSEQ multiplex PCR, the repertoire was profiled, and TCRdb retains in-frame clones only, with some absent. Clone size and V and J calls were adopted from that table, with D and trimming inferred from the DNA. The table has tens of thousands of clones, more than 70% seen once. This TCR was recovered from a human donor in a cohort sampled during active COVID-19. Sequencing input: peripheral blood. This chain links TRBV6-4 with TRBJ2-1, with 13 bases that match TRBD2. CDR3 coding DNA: TGTGCCAGCAGTGACAAACTAGCGGGAGGGAATGAGCAGTTCTTC. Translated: CASSDKLAGGNEQFF.